These 4 T cell receptor beta chains originate from one sample sequenced in a study of blood T cell repertoires in COVID-19 (dated by TCRdb to 2020 to 2022). The method behind the library was the immunoSEQ multiplex PCR assay. TCRdb took this table from immuneACCESS and kept in-frame rearrangements with V and J called. Such tables lack part of the clones; where checked against another copy, unresolved V genes explain under half of the gap, and the rest is unexplained. For this sample the table gives more than 150,000 clones, of which 80% were detected only once. The ten largest make up approximately 15% of the sample. The specimen sequenced was PBMCs or T cells enriched from blood (not recorded which). The receptors originated from a man between 60 and 75 years old who had been exposed to COVID-19.

This sequence joins TRBV30 and TRBJ1-2; 7 bases agree with TRBD1. Trimming took 2 bases from V and 0 from J; bases not matched to a gene: 6. The CDR3 totals 15 residues. CDR1 is GTSNPN, CDR2 SVGIG, per germline (reference sequence). CDR3 sequence: CAWSRGQGANYGYTF. In DNA form, the CDR3 reads TGTGCCTGGAGTAGGGGGCAGGGAGCTAACTATGGCTACACCTTC.

The CDR3 DNA reads TGTGCCAGCAGCTTAATCCGGGGAGGTGAGCAGTTCTTC. It encodes CASSLIRGGEQFF. The chain couples TRBV11-1 to TRBJ2-1; a weak D match, TRBD2 (6 bases). Trimming cost V 2 bases and J 9 bases, with 11 bases left between them. Germline assignment: CDR1 SGHAT and CDR2 FQDESV (reference sequence). The CDR3 extends over 13 amino acids. Looking up the rest from reference TRBV11-1 and TRBJ2-1 gives the full variable domain: EAEVAQSPRYKITEKSQAVAFWCDPISGHATLYWYRQILGQGPELLVQFQDESVVDDSQLPKDRFSAERLKGVDSTLKIQPAELGDSAMYLCASSLIRGGEQFFGPGTRLTVL.

The chain has TRBV5-4 and TRBJ2-2, with 8 bases fitting TRBD2. Germline lookup yields CDR1 SGHNT and CDR2 YYREEE (reference sequence). This CDR3 comprises 16 residues. J gave up 4 bases and V 1 base, and 6 bases lay outside the gene matches. CDR3 sequence (DNA): TGTGCCAGCAGCTTGACCCCAGCGGGAGTCACCGGGGAGCTGTTTTTT. This encodes CASSLTPAGVTGELFF.

This chain links TRBV5-1 with TRBJ1-5; 10 nucleotides agree with TRBD1. V was clipped by 0 bases and J by 5 bases; unmatched bases: 2. This CDR3 is built from 15 residues. Germline V gene data show CDR1 as SGHRS and CDR2 as YFSETQ. In DNA, the CDR3 is TGCGCCAGCAGCTTGGGGGACAGGGGTCATCAGCCCCAGCATTTT. As protein: CASSLGDRGHQPQHF.